These T cell receptor beta chains were read from a single sample in a study of identical twins. One entry per CDR3 protein results from TCRdb running MiXCR on the 5' RACE reads. Seen here are 700,000 or so distinct CDR3 sequences, roughly 8% observed once, and the top ten hold around 0.98%. A further study also used this sample, focusing on yellow fever vaccine responses in identical twins.

Input material: PBMCs. The receptors stem from a woman aged 18-30 years in good health. The CDR3 runs from the conserved cysteine through the conserved F or W. The order of the fields is D gene, J gene, V gene, clone size, CDR3 protein, CDR3 DNA. D genes are given only for firm matches. Where a row states a size, it is once, few, many or the class of an expanded clone; other rows omit it.

>TRBD2|TRBJ2-5|TRBV10-3|NA
CAISEPIARTSGNQETQYF
TGTGCCATCAGTGAGCCCATAGCGCGGACTAGCGGGAACCAAGAGACCCAGTACTTC
>NA|TRBJ2-2|TRBV6-1|few
CASSEIGWGEAGELFF
TGTGCCAGCAGTGAAATAGGTTGGGGGGAGGCCGGGGAGCTGTTTTTT
>NA|TRBJ2-2|TRBV12-3/TRBV12-4|NA
CASRGLVGFTGELFF
TGTGCCAGCCGGGGGCTAGTTGGATTCACCGGGGAGCTGTTTTTT
>NA|TRBJ1-2|TRBV29-1|NA
CSTVGANGYTF
TGCAGCACGGTGGGGGCGAATGGCTACACCTTC
>NA|TRBJ2-7|TRBV4-3|NA
CASSQDRGVGVSFF
TGCGCCAGCAGCCAAGATCGTGGCGTGGGAGTCTCCTTCTTC
>NA|TRBJ2-1|TRBV12-3/TRBV12-4|NA
CASSWAPHNEQFF
TGTGCCAGCAGTTGGGCTCCCCACAATGAGCAGTTCTTC
>NA|TRBJ2-2|TRBV3-1|many
CASSQGGTGELFF
TGCGCCAGCAGCCAGGGGGGCACCGGGGAGCTGTTTTTT
>TRBD2|TRBJ2-2|TRBV12-3/TRBV12-4|many
CASSLRRESTGELFF
TGTGCCAGCAGTTTAAGGCGGGAGAGCACCGGGGAGCTGTTTTTT
>NA|TRBJ1-2|TRBV29-1|few
CSVQDGYGYTF
TGCAGCGTTCAGGATGGCTATGGCTACACCTTC
>NA|TRBJ2-1|TRBV3-1|many
CASAMGDLAQFF
TGTGCCAGCGCCATGGGGGATCTGGCACAGTTCTTC
>NA|TRBJ2-7|TRBV10-2|many
CASSDTGFSYEQYF
TGCGCCAGCAGTGATACGGGATTCTCCTACGAGCAGTACTTC
>NA|TRBJ2-3|TRBV27|NA
CASSPRFDSDTQYF
TGTGCCAGCAGTCCTCGGTTCGACAGTGATACGCAGTATTTT
>NA|TRBJ2-5|TRBV6-1|NA
CASKGTPLSGTQYF
TGTGCCAGCAAGGGGACCCCGTTGAGTGGGACCCAGTACTTC
>NA|TRBJ2-1|TRBV12-3/TRBV12-4|few
CASSWDPSSYNEQFF
TGTGCCAGCAGTTGGGACCCAAGCTCCTACAATGAGCAGTTCTTC
>TRBD2|TRBJ2-3|TRBV24-1|NA
CATSDFGLAGGPDTQYF
TGTGCCACCAGTGATTTCGGACTAGCGGGGGGACCAGATACGCAGTATTTT
>NA|TRBJ2-5|TRBV18|NA
CASSRLVGQETQYF
TGTGCCAGCTCACGTCTAGTCGGTCAAGAGACCCAGTACTTC
>NA|TRBJ2-2|TRBV12-2|NA
CASRLDRPAGRLNLNTGELFF
TGTGCAAGTCGCTTAGATCGACCTGCGGGGAGGCTTAACCTGAACACCGGGGAGCTGTTTTTT
>NA|TRBJ2-2|TRBV4-3|few
CASSQDTSPGELFF
TGCGCCAGCAGCCAAGATACTTCCCCCGGGGAGCTGTTTTTT
>NA|TRBJ2-1|TRBV30|many
CAWSVLPVSQEYNEQFF
TGTGCCTGGAGTGTACTTCCCGTCAGCCAGGAGTACAATGAGCAGTTCTTC
>NA|TRBJ2-1|TRBV11-2|many
CASSLLGAPNYNEQFF
TGTGCCAGCAGCTTATTAGGGGCCCCGAACTACAATGAGCAGTTCTTC
>NA|TRBJ1-1|TRBV11-3|many
CASSPTKGGTEAFF
TGTGCCAGCAGCCCTACGAAAGGAGGCACTGAAGCTTTCTTT
>TRBD2|TRBJ2-1|TRBV6-2/TRBV6-3|NA
CASSYLGTSASYNEQFF
TGTGCCAGCAGTTACTTGGGGACTAGCGCCTCCTACAATGAGCAGTTCTTC
>NA|TRBJ2-7|TRBV29-1|NA
CSVETDNEQYF
TGCAGCGTTGAAACTGATAACGAGCAGTACTTC
>NA|TRBJ2-7|TRBV3-1|NA
CASSQSGRSYYEQYF
TGTGCCAGCAGCCAAAGTGGTAGGTCATATTACGAGCAGTACTTC
>NA|TRBJ2-3|TRBV7-2|NA
CASSSGAYTQYF
TGTGCCAGCAGCTCCGGTGCCTATACGCAGTATTTT
>NA|TRBJ2-6|TRBV5-1|many
CASRGSSGANVLTF
TGCGCCAGCCGGGGGAGCTCTGGGGCCAACGTCCTGACTTTC
>NA|TRBJ2-7|TRBV4-3|few
CASSQDYTPTGEQYF
TGCGCCAGCAGCCAAGATTATACCCCTACGGGGGAGCAGTACTTC
>NA|TRBJ2-1|TRBV6-1|many
CASSGTDFYNEQFF
TGTGCCAGCAGTGGGACAGACTTCTACAATGAGCAGTTCTTC
>TRBD2|TRBJ2-2|TRBV28|once
CASSQSSGRLGTGELFF
TGTGCCAGCAGTCAGAGTAGCGGGAGGCTGGGAACCGGGGAGCTGTTTTTT